Given below is one T cell receptor beta chain in context. It lacks a known antigen. Nothing much larger sits one base from this clone, and base qualities are not available. The sample is drawn from a study of cytomegalovirus exposure and HLA in healthy donors (dated by TCRdb to about 2017). Some background on the complete study: In an earlier analysis of 587 of the donors, 276 Gb of sequence data and approximately 120 million unique TCR beta sequences from about 190 million T cells were reported. The aim of the study was to test whether cataloging public T cell receptors could identify signatures of past pathogen exposure. Typing coverage differed by locus: A, B, C, DRB1 and DQB1 were typed in roughly 620-640 donors, DQA1 in 500 to 550, DPA1 in approximately 600, and DPB1 in approximately 450. Because of strong linkage in the cohort, four to six DR-DQ haplotypes were treated as single units for association and clustering. In the later analysis, no new phenotypic data were used to find candidate immune exposures; instead, reliance was placed on TCR beta sequences and their occurrence across donors. A later genetic analysis took genome-wide SNP genotypes for about 60% of the roughly 670 donors and used that subset as a discovery cohort. Besides the first cohort of roughly 700 subjects, a separate validation cohort made up of 120 different subjects was used. Every repertoire in the discovery cohort had been generated on one and the same sequencing platform. In an earlier analysis of a few hundred of the donors, high-throughput TCR beta sequencing was used to judge whether each TCR beta V gene segment behaved as functional or pseudogenic. Across around 400 genotyped donors of the cohort, an average of about 240,000 unique TCR beta nucleotide sequences per donor were sequenced, and 15% to 20% of those sequences were non-productive. Both class I and class II loci were covered by HLA typing, at four-digit resolution. The genetic ancestry cluster associated with self-reported Caucasian donors included 81% of the approximately 430 genotyped donors. Donor age, sex, ethnicity and CMV serostatus were compiled alongside the repertoire data. To predict cytomegalovirus infection status, the study brought together high-throughput TCR immunosequencing, statistical association of individual TCRs with disease status, and machine learning. About 280 gigabases of sequencing data and around 90 million unique TCR sequences made up an early release that covered several hundred HLA-typed donors. Using immunosequencing, the study profiled T cell repertoires from some 670 subjects and related those repertoires to cytomegalovirus serostatus. In a later analysis, previously published TCR beta repertoires from fewer than 750 donors were re-analyzed and high-resolution HLA genotyping was added so that TCR occurrence patterns could be studied.

The cohort was made up of 666 healthy bone marrow donors. At the time of sampling, all cohort members were nominally healthy, though unrecorded immune exposures were likely present. The donor was CMV seropositive and was included in the group of 250 to 300 seropositive cohort members. A peripheral blood sample was collected from each donor, and TCR beta sequencing was performed on peripheral blood mononuclear cells. Genomic DNA extraction from the blood cell samples was performed with the Qiagen DNeasy Blood Extraction Kit. On the study overall, not on this receptor specifically: A total of 164 TCR beta chains were listed by the study as associated with cytomegalovirus. The classifier was reported to diagnose cytomegalovirus status with high specificity and sensitivity in both the original cohort and the validation cohort. Several of the top co-occurrence clusters appeared to be linked to parvovirus B19, influenza, CMV and Epstein-Barr virus, according to a later analysis. HLA typing was unavailable for some donors at each locus, so association tests used only the typed subset. In a later analysis, about 17,000 TCR beta sequences were associated with specific HLA alleles at a false discovery rate of 0.05. A group of highly shared sequence variants was considered likely to be a technical artifact of the sequencing pipeline. According to a later analysis, most CMV-associated TCR beta chains appeared to be HLA-restricted, and the HLA associations seemed to be driven largely by CMV exposure. V-gene and J-gene trimming of TCR beta chains was associated with a missense DCLRE1C variant in a later genetic analysis, and the association was replicated in an independent cohort. For the cohort, immune exposure information was limited to CMV serostatus. It was suggested by the authors that the approach could potentially be generalized to other disease states and immunological phenotypes. Broadly in line with IMGT annotations, most TCR beta V segments showed up in productive rearrangements about 87% or about 30% of the time in an earlier analysis of around 600 of the donors. In a later analysis, TCR association rates were found to vary across HLA loci, with the most associated TCRs seen for DRB1 alleles and the fewest for HLA-C alleles. Compared with the approximately 670-donor mean, donors in an Asian-associated ancestry cluster had fewer N-insertions in productive TCRs, according to a later genetic analysis. Only TCR beta chains were sequenced in this cohort, and the absence of alpha or paired-chain data limited detectable features. A few of the identified cytomegalovirus-associated TCR beta chains were confirmed in vitro to be specific for cytomegalovirus antigens. Because counts were too low, around 17 rarely observed V segments, including chromosome 9 orphons, were left out of the earlier analysis of about 620 of the donors. Roughly uniform sequencing depth across donors was assumed in presence/absence analyses, although this assumption may not hold. Linkage disequilibrium might explain the correlated functional status among segregating V segments, but an unknown experimental factor could not be excluded. In a later analysis, HLA-associated TCR beta chains were found to be more clonally expanded and to have lower generation probabilities than equally common non-associated chains. Most TCR sequences were seen in very few donors, while some public TCRs were found in many individuals. A further reported finding was that TCR beta sequences accurately predicted the HLA-A and HLA-B alleles for most subjects in the first cohort. Strong co-occurrence of HLA alleles, especially DR and DQ, made assigning TCR associations to individual alleles difficult.

Libraries were made using the immunoSEQ multiplex PCR assay. For the multiplex PCR, a mixture combining 60 forward primers for TCR Vbeta segments and 13 reverse primers for TCR Jbeta segments was used. The CDR3 region of rearranged TCR beta genes was amplified from genomic DNA with a multiplex PCR assay. The amplified TCR beta libraries were sequenced on the Illumina HiSeq System as 87-base-pair reads. The authors' analysis ran thus. A later analysis tallied roughly 80 million unique TCR beta chains across the 650 to 750 repertoires, and around 10 million of those chains were shared by two or more donors. A nearest-neighbor algorithm error-corrected the raw reads and collapsed the reads into unique sequences, merging closely related sequences to remove PCR and sequencing errors. CDR3 sequences were aligned to IMGT reference sequences to assign V, D and J gene segments. For a sequence to be retained, at least a six-nucleotide match to both a V gene segment and a J gene segment was required. A rearrangement counted as productive if the CDR3 had no stop codons and remained in frame with V and J, and every other rearrangement counted as non-productive. CDR3 was defined according to IMGT convention as the region running from the second conserved V-encoded cysteine to the conserved J-encoded phenylalanine. In an earlier analysis of more than 550 of the donors, sequences lacking an unambiguous match to a single V gene segment were excluded. In an earlier analysis of about 590 of the donors, a V segment was called functional when productive rearrangements were above 56.7%, and segregating when the standard deviation between donors exceeded 5%. A statistical classification framework was built to diagnose cytomegalovirus status from the catalog of TCR beta chain sequences. A later analysis assigned V and J genes by comparing TCR nucleotide sequences with IMGT/GENE-DB human TR gene sequences. The TCRdist pipeline was used in a later analysis to assign CDR3 sequences and most-parsimonious VDJ recombination scenarios. In a later analysis, each TCR beta chain was defined by its CDR3 amino acid sequence together with its V-gene family, and reads without a unique V-gene family were excluded. A later analysis removed roughly 590 highly shared, low-generation-probability nucleotide sequences to deal with suspected cross-contamination and a sequencing artifact. In a later analysis, a clonal expansion index was calculated for each public chain from normalized within-repertoire ranks of inferred template counts. A later analysis computed generation probabilities with a VDJ recombination model fitted to out-of-frame rearrangements, and checked the results against IGoR. In a later analysis, TCR-TCR, TCR-HLA and TCR-CMV co-occurrence was scored with hypergeometric tests, and a repertoire-size bias correction was applied to TCR pairs. To estimate false discovery rates, a later analysis permuted the HLA or CMV assignments 20 times. In a later analysis, co-occurring TCRs were grouped using DBSCAN, and TCRdist sequence similarity was added for clustering within HLA-allele-positive subsets. Repertoires with fewer than 30,000 or more than 120,000 public chains, plus five repertoires with anomalous nucleotide sharing, were excluded from co-occurrence clustering. TCRdb's version of the immuneACCESS table is confined to in-frame rearrangements and falls short of the full clone set. An unresolved V gene accounts for under half of the shortfall where checked; the remainder is of unknown origin. V and J calls and clone size are copied from that table; D and trimming were computed from the DNA. The sample table holds approximately 150,000 clones, of which 75% to 90% were seen once. Around 4.1% of the sample belongs to the ten largest clones.

Sequenced sample: PBMCs. The clonotype originates from a man in his forties or fifties in good health and CMV-seropositive.

The CDR3 sequence is CASSLGFGRAGNYEQYF. The DNA is as follows: TGTGCCAGCAGCTTAGGTTTCGGGAGGGCCGGGAACTACGAGCAGTACTTC. This chain joins TRBV7-6 to TRBJ2-7, and 8 junction bases match TRBD2. V ends up 1 base short and J 3 bases short, with an unmatched junction base count of 11. CDR1 is given as SGHVS and CDR2 as FNYEAQ, both from the germline V gene. The CDR3 sequence holds 17 residues, the cysteine and phenylalanine included. Here the CDR3 DNA is all that survives: 51 bases in frame from base 1. The variable domain in full, with residues beyond the CDR3 obtained from the reference TRBV7-6 and TRBJ2-7 genes, is GAGVSQSPRYKVTKRGQDVALRCDPISGHVSLYWYRQALGQGPEFLTYFNYEAQQDKSGLPNDRFSAERPEGSISTLTIQRTEQRDSAMYRCASSLGFGRAGNYEQYFGPGTRLTVT.